This T cell receptor (beta chain) was retrieved from a study of shared clonotypes between healthy human individuals. Genomic DNA per cell subset filled all wells of several immunoSEQ plates. The repertoire was sequenced with immunoSEQ multiplex PCR; TCRdb's copy has only in-frame clones and lacks some. Seen here are 950,000 to 1,200,000 clones, roughly 80% observed once, and the top ten hold over 0.8%. The study's findings and limits: It was observed that 5% to 6.5% of naive CD4 clonotypes were shared across several donors. Sampling included only blood; tissue repertoires likely differ.

For this clone: Its specificity is not known.

This receptor was obtained from a man younger than 35 in good health. Some clones in this sample may be carry-over from other donors' samples. The source material was memory CD4+ T cells from PBMCs. Described subset: CD45RA-negative fraction.

The DNA for the CDR3 is TGTGCCAGCAGCCAACGGCGGTCTCGCAATGAGCAGTTCTTC. Translating gives CASSQRRSRNEQFF. The rearrangement joins TRBV14 to TRBJ2-1, with D unclear. Germline lookup yields CDR1 SGHDN and CDR2 FVKESK. V was clipped by 2 bases and J by 6 bases, with 11 bases between them. This CDR3 comprises 14 residues.